This T cell receptor (beta chain) was identified during a study of cytomegalovirus exposure and HLA in healthy donors. Study information: Out of roughly 170 million T cells, an earlier analysis found fewer than 140 million unique TCR beta sequences in total. About 85 million unique TCR sequences came from HLA-typed donors in an early release. General study points: When presence/absence was analysed, sequencing depth was taken to be roughly uniform across donors.

The germline gives CDR1 MNHEY, CDR2 SVGAGI. This CDR3 has 14 amino acids. V was pared by 2 bases and J by 6 bases, with 11 bases between. The PCR was carried out with 60 Vbeta primers and 13 Jbeta primers. In the original workflow: Roughly 9.9 million shared chains were among the about 80 million unique TCR beta chains that a later analysis counted. The assay was immunoSEQ multiplex PCR, and TCRdb's table has in-frame clones only and misses some. V and J calls and clone size follow that table, whereas D and trimming were derived from the DNA. The repertoire consists of roughly 140,000 clones, with 55% to 85% occurring once and the leading ten covering 2.1%. For this clone: The antigen remains unidentified.

The clonotype comes from a man aged 35-49 years in good health and CMV-seronegative. Sequenced input: PBMCs. V and J are TRBV6-5 and TRBJ2-1; unclear D gene. The CDR3 spells CASSYGGAANEQFF. DNA of the CDR3: TGTGCCAGCAGTTACGGCGGCGCCGCCAATGAGCAGTTCTTC.